One and the same sample provided the 20 T cell receptor beta chains below, sequenced in a study of T cell repertoires in cytomegalovirus infection. TCRdb reprocessed the reads via MiXCR and lists one record per CDR3 protein. The sample contains about 230,000 distinct CDR3 sequences, roughly 23% of which appear only once. The sequenced sample consisted of CD8+ T cells from PBMCs. Every receptor here comes from a human donor in good health (CMV status not recorded). Some clones in this sample may be carry-over from other donors' samples.

This clonotype was recorded many times. The chain recombines TRBV5-6 with TRBJ2-1; D call uncertain. V was shortened by 0 bases and J by 5 bases, with 6 bases between the two germline ends. The CDR3 is made up of 13 amino acids. Germline CDR1 reads SGHDT; CDR2 reads YYEEEE. The CDR3 DNA follows: TGTGCCAGCAGCTTGGATCTACACAATGAGCAGTTCTTC. It specifies CASSLDLHNEQFF.

This clonotype was seen at least ten times. The chain combines TRBV7-2 with TRBJ2-1; D is tentatively TRBD1 or TRBD2 (6 bases each). The CDR3 is 15 residues long. Trimming removed 5 bases from V and 9 bases from J, with 20 bases in between. Germline-derived CDR1 and CDR2 are SGHTA and FQGNSA. Here the CDR3 DNA reads TGTGCCAGCAGCCAGGAATCCCGGGGGCAGGGTGAGCAGTTCTTC. It is translated as CASSQESRGQGEQFF.

This clonotype has only a few counts. The CDR3 sequence: CASTSGAGGYEQYF. DNA of the CDR3: TGTGCCAGCACCTCCGGAGCGGGCGGCTACGAGCAGTACTTC. This sequence joins TRBV28 and TRBJ2-7; TRBD2 might be the D (6 bases). This CDR3 comprises 14 residues. The V and J ends lost 7 bases and 3 bases respectively, with 16 bases between them. CDR1 MDHEN and CDR2 SYDVKM come from the germline V gene.

The table lists this clonotype with many counts. The chain has TRBV3-1 and TRBJ1-5, with a possible D match to TRBD1 (6 bases). The length of the CDR3 is 16 residues. CDR1 LGHDT and CDR2 YNNKEL come from the germline V gene (reference sequence). V was pared by 1 base and J by 7 bases, with 17 bases between. The chain's CDR3 is CASSQVYSAGDQPQHF. The CDR3 DNA sequence: TGTGCCAGCAGCCAAGTTTATTCGGCAGGGGACCAGCCCCAGCATTTT. The full variable domain, in which reference TRBV3-1 and TRBJ1-5 provide the parts outside the CDR3, is DTAVSQTPKYLVTQMGNDKSIKCEQNLGHDTMYWYKQDSKKFLKIMFSYNNKELIINETVPNRFSPKSPDKAHLNLHINSLELGDSAVYFCASSQVYSAGDQPQHFGDGTRLSIL.

The chain employs TRBV7-4 and TRBJ1-1; D gene ambiguous. Germline CDR1 SGHVT, CDR2 SQSDAQ. The V and J ends lost 3 bases and 0 bases respectively, with 11 bases between them. This CDR3 spans 15 amino acids. The CDR3 DNA reads TGTGCCAGCAGCTTGCTAAGTGGAGTGAACACTGAAGCTTTCTTT. It translates to CASSLLSGVNTEAFF. The full variable domain, in which reference TRBV7-4 and TRBJ1-1 provide the parts outside the CDR3, is GAGVSQSPRYKVAKRGRDVALRCDSISGHVTLYWYRQTLGQGSEVLTYSQSDAQRDKSGRPSGRFSAERPERSVSTLKIQRTEQGDSAVYLCASSLLSGVNTEAFFGQGTRLTVV.

This rearrangement joins TRBV20-1 to TRBJ2-3, with TRBD1 matching over 10 bases. J was trimmed by 5 bases and V by 3 bases; bases with no gene match: 5. Germline assignment: CDR1 DFQATT and CDR2 SNEGSKA (reference sequence). This CDR3 region has 14 residues. CDR3 in DNA: TGCAGTGCTAGCCCCGGACAGGGGGTAGATACGCAGTATTTT. Amino acid sequence: CSASPGQGVDTQYF.

This clonotype was seen more than once but under ten times. This chain uses TRBV20-1 with TRBJ2-7, with D tentatively TRBD2 (5 bases). The CDR3 is 14 amino acids. Trimming took off 3 bases at V and 2 bases at J, with 14 bases between the two ends. The germline V gene has CDR1 DFQATT and CDR2 SNEGSKA (reference sequence). This chain's CDR3 is CSASPRRKPYEQYF. In DNA form, the CDR3 reads TGCAGTGCTAGCCCGCGGAGGAAACCCTACGAGCAGTACTTC.

This clonotype was seen at least ten times. CDR3 protein: CASSKTSGGSTDTQYF. CDR3 DNA sequence: TGTGCCAGCAGCAAGACTAGCGGGGGATCCACAGATACGCAGTATTTT. The chain has TRBV7-2 and TRBJ2-3, with TRBD2 identical over 12 bases. Per the germline V gene, CDR1 is SGHTA and CDR2 is FQGNSA. V was pared by 5 bases and J by 2 bases, with 5 bases of the junction left unmatched. The CDR3 has 16 residues.

The V and J genes are TRBV7-9 and TRBJ2-7; tentatively, D is TRBD1 or TRBD2 (5 bases each). Germline CDR1 is SEHNR and CDR2 is FQNEAQ (reference sequence). The V end was cut by 1 base, the J end by 5 bases, with 9 bases between. The CDR3 is 13 residues long. CDR3 region: CASSLDGADEQYF. Here the CDR3 DNA reads TGTGCCAGCAGCTTAGACGGGGCCGACGAGCAGTACTTC.

DNA for the CDR3: TGTGCCAGCAGTTCACGTGACGGGCCTTATGGCTACACCTTC. Translation gives CASSSRDGPYGYTF. The chain joins TRBV12-3 or TRBV12-4 to TRBJ1-2; the D is unclear. The ends were cut back, 4 bases at V and 5 bases at J, with 14 bases in the middle. This CDR3 is built from 14 residues.

In this sample, this clonotype turned up a few times. J is TRBJ2-7 and V is TRBV29-1; D is perhaps TRBD2 (7 bases). V lost 4 bases, J lost 5 bases, and 18 bases lay in between. The CDR3 is 14 amino acids. Germline V gene sequence: CDR1 SQVTM, CDR2 ANQGSEA. Here the CDR3 DNA reads TGCAGCGTTGTGGGTACGGGGGGCGACCACGAGCAGTACTTC. Translated, it gives CSVVGTGGDHEQYF.

This chain links TRBV2 with TRBJ2-7, with D tentatively TRBD1 or TRBD2 (5 bases each). The CDR3 contains 15 residues. The V end was cut by 6 bases, the J end by 5 bases, with 20 bases between. Germline V gives CDR1 SNHLY, CDR2 FYNNEI. CDR3 amino acids: CASRTTAGALDEQYF. As DNA, the CDR3 is TGTGCCAGCAGAACAACAGCCGGGGCTTTAGACGAGCAGTACTTC.

The chain couples TRBV7-9 to TRBJ1-4, with TRBD1 as a possible D gene (5 bases). The CDR3 loop spans 14 amino acids. The V and J ends lost 5 bases and 3 bases respectively, with 10 bases between them. Germline loops: CDR1 SEHNR, CDR2 FQNEAQ (reference sequence). The CDR3, as DNA: TGTGCCAGCAGCCCGCGACAGCCTAATGAAAAACTGTTTTTT. Translation gives CASSPRQPNEKLFF.

This clonotype was counted only a few times. The V gene is TRBV11-3, the J gene TRBJ1-1; D ambiguous. The CDR3 contains 13 residues. V lost 4 bases and J 5 bases, leaving 11 bases between the germline ends. Germline CDR1 is SGHNT and CDR2 is YENEEA. CDR3 sequence (DNA): TGTGCCAGCAGCTCCGGGCCGGGGACTGAAGCTTTCTTT. As protein: CASSSGPGTEAFF. Supplemented by reference TRBV11-3 and TRBJ1-1, the full variable domain reads EAGVVQSPRYKIIEKKQPVAFWCNPISGHNTLYWYLQNLGQGPELLIRYENEEAVDDSQLPKDRFSAERLKGVDSTLKIQPAELGDSAVYLCASSSGPGTEAFFGQGTRLTVV.

By sample fraction, this clonotype is medium-sized (0.01 to 0.1%). The V and J genes are TRBV7-9 and TRBJ2-7; the D gene is possibly TRBD1 (5 bases). The CDR3 extends over 14 amino acids. Trimming took 5 bases from V and 3 from J, leaving 14 bases between them. CDR1 SEHNR and CDR2 FQNEAQ come from the germline V gene (reference sequence). CDR3 sequence reads: CASSHRNRGYEQYF. The CDR3, as DNA: TGTGCCAGCAGCCACAGGAATAGGGGCTACGAGCAGTACTTC.

The chain carries TRBV7-2 and TRBJ1-5; possible D gene TRBD1, 6 bases. The CDR3 runs to 16 residues. The germline gives CDR1 SGHTA, CDR2 FQGNSA. Trimming cost V 1 base and J 4 bases, with 14 bases left between them. The CDR3 loop is CASSLDGTRRNQPQHF. The CDR3 DNA reads as TGTGCCAGCAGCTTAGATGGGACAAGGAGGAATCAGCCCCAGCATTTT.

The chain couples TRBV7-6 to TRBJ2-5; D remains unclear. The V and J ends lost 0 bases and 5 bases respectively, with 10 bases between them. This CDR3 contains 14 residues. Germline CDR1 SGHVS, CDR2 FNYEAQ. The CDR3 sequence: CASSLALGWETQYF. DNA for the CDR3: TGTGCCAGCAGCTTAGCGCTTGGGTGGGAGACCCAGTACTTC.

V and J are TRBV2 and TRBJ1-5, with unresolved D. The CDR3 length is 15 residues. Germline CDR1 SNHLY, CDR2 FYNNEI. The V gene lost 4 bases and the J gene lost 0 bases, with 10 bases spanning the gap. CDR3 DNA: TGTGCCAGCAGTGGTACAGCCTATAGCAATCAGCCCCAGCATTTT. It specifies CASSGTAYSNQPQHF.

The chain is built from TRBV28 and TRBJ2-1; 7 nucleotides line up with TRBD1. J gave up 5 bases and V 6 bases, and 7 bases lay outside the gene matches. This CDR3 spans 14 amino acids. Germline V gene sequence: CDR1 MDHEN, CDR2 SYDVKM. CDR3 protein: CASSPDRDNNEQFF. CDR3 bases: TGTGCCAGCAGCCCCGACAGGGACAACAATGAGCAGTTCTTC.

This clonotype has only a few counts. The rearrangement joins TRBV19 to TRBJ2-1, with D perhaps being TRBD1 or TRBD2 (5 bases each). CDR1 is LNHDA, CDR2 SQIVND, per germline (reference sequence). The CDR3 has 17 amino acids. V was clipped by 2 bases and J by 1 base, with 15 bases between them. The CDR3 DNA sequence: TGTGCCAGTAGTATATCCTTAGGGGACGCATCCTACAATGAGCAGTTCTTC. It is translated as CASSISLGDASYNEQFF.